Shown below are 20 T cell receptor beta chains from a single sample sequenced in a study of cytotoxic CD8 clonotypes in ibrutinib-treated CLL. The method was immunoSEQ multiplex PCR; TCRdb's version includes in-frame clones alone and lacks a portion of them. In the table there are 330,000 or so clones, roughly 71% of which are singletons. The specimen comprised PBMCs, sampled after 36 months of ibrutinib treatment. Every receptor here comes from a human donor with chronic lymphocytic leukemia.

The chain uses TRBV7-2 and TRBJ1-3, with D hard to call. V was shortened by 3 bases and J by 0 bases, with 15 bases between the two germline ends. The CDR3 covers 17 residues. Germline assignment: CDR1 SGHTA and CDR2 FQGNSA. Here the CDR3 DNA reads TGTGCCAGCAGCTTTGACCGTTGGCTTTTCTCTGGAAACACCATATATTTT. The encoded protein is CASSFDRWLFSGNTIYF.

The rearrangement joins TRBV18 to TRBJ2-1; 7 positions match TRBD2. The CDR3 totals 15 residues. V trimming: 3 bases; J trimming: 0 bases; junction bases outside the gene matches: 2. Germline CDR1 reads KGHSH; CDR2 reads LQKENI. The CDR3 sequence: CASSPRTSSYNEQFF. CDR3 bases: TGTGCCAGCTCACCTCGGACTAGCTCCTACAATGAGCAGTTCTTC. The full variable domain, completed using reference TRBV18 and TRBJ2-1, is NAGVMQNPRHLVRRRGQEARLRCSPMKGHSHVYWYRQLPEEGLKFMVYLQKENIIDESGMPKERFSAEFPKEGPSILRIQQVVRGDSAAYFCASSPRTSSYNEQFFGPGTRLTVL.

The rearrangement links TRBV2 to TRBJ1-6; 7 nucleotides match TRBD1. The germline V gene encodes CDR1 SNHLY and CDR2 FYNNEI. The J segment lost 8 bases and the V segment lost 8 bases, leaving 6 bases of the junction unmatched. The CDR3 extends over 13 amino acids. The CDR3: CASLRQGDSPLHF. The CDR3 DNA sequence: TGTGCCAGCCTCAGACAGGGTGATTCACCCCTCCACTTT.

The chain uses TRBV29-1 and TRBJ2-7, with 9 bases matching TRBD1. This CDR3 has 13 residues. Germline V gene data show CDR1 as SQVTM and CDR2 as ANQGSEA. Trimming removed 7 bases from V and 2 bases from J; junction bases left unmatched: 6. The CDR3 loop reads CSGMGQGAYEQYF. The CDR3 DNA is TGCAGCGGGATGGGACAGGGAGCCTACGAGCAGTACTTC.

The chain employs TRBV12-5 and TRBJ2-5; D gene unclear. Germline CDR1 LGHNT, CDR2 FRNRAP. The ends were cut back, 6 bases at V and 1 base at J, with 15 bases in the middle. This CDR3 region has 15 residues. CDR3 DNA sequence: TGTGCTAGTGGGTTAGGGCCGATCCTCCAAGAGACCCAGTACTTC. Translating it yields CASGLGPILQETQYF.

This rearrangement joins TRBV28 to TRBJ1-5, with 8 bases lining up with TRBD1. Trimming removed 3 bases from V and 5 bases from J; junction bases left unmatched: 3. The CDR3 sequence is 14 residues long. Germline-derived CDR1 and CDR2 are MDHEN and SYDVKM. This chain's CDR3 is CASSFDRGHQPQHF. The CDR3, as DNA: TGTGCCAGCAGTTTCGACAGGGGCCATCAGCCCCAGCATTTT.

This chain connects TRBV6-6 to TRBJ2-1, with TRBD2 identical over 7 bases. In germline, CDR1 is MNHNY, CDR2 SVGAGI (reference sequence). Trimming at V came to 4 bases and at J to 4 bases, leaving 7 bases not matched to a gene. This CDR3 region has 15 residues. For the CDR3, the DNA is TGTGCCAGCAGTTCACGCCGGGACTATTACAATGAGCAGTTCTTC. Its translation: CASSSRRDYYNEQFF.

The CDR3 loop is CASSVQRDTQYF. CDR3 DNA: TGTGCCAGCAGCGTACAGCGGGATACGCAGTATTTT. This sequence joins TRBV11-2 and TRBJ2-3; D is perhaps TRBD2 (5 bases). CDR1 SGHAT and CDR2 FQNNGV come from the germline V gene. The V end was cut by 5 bases, the J end by 6 bases, with 9 bases between. CDR3 size: 12 residues.

This sequence joins TRBV19 and TRBJ1-1; D not resolved. The CDR3 has 13 amino acids. From germline, CDR1 is LNHDA and CDR2 SQIVND (reference sequence). V was shortened by 8 bases and J by 1 base, with 11 bases between the two germline ends. The CDR3 loop is CASSGWRNTEAFF. For the CDR3, the DNA is TGTGCCAGTTCTGGGTGGAGGAACACTGAAGCTTTCTTT.

The chain uses TRBV7-6 and TRBJ2-3, with a tentative D call TRBD1 (6 bases). The CDR3 extends over 17 amino acids. Germline V gene data show CDR1 as SGHVS and CDR2 as FNYEAQ. V was cut by 0 bases and J by 2 bases, with 15 bases left in between. DNA of the CDR3: TGTGCCAGCAGCTTAGCCCCTCCCGGGACATACACAGATACGCAGTATTTT. The encoded protein is CASSLAPPGTYTDTQYF.

This chain joins TRBV10-3 and TRBJ2-7; 7 bases are shared with TRBD1. Per germline, CDR1 ENHRY and CDR2 SYGVKD. The V segment lost 7 bases and the J segment 3 bases; nucleotides outside the gene matches: 0. The CDR3 totals 11 residues. The CDR3 sequence is CAITGGYEQYF. CDR3 nucleotides: TGTGCCATCACAGGGGGCTACGAGCAGTACTTC.

This sequence joins TRBV5-1 and TRBJ2-3, with TRBD1 identical over 9 bases. CDR1 SGHRS and CDR2 YFSETQ come from the germline V gene. Trimming removed 3 bases from V and 3 bases from J; junction bases left unmatched: 2. CDR3 length equals 14 residues. The CDR3 spells CASSYGQGTDTQYF. CDR3 DNA sequence: TGCGCCAGCAGCTACGGACAGGGGACAGATACGCAGTATTTT.

This clone was seen a few times. This chain links TRBV9 with TRBJ2-7; weak D call: TRBD2 (6 bases). V lost 3 bases to trimming and J lost 2 bases, with 12 bases between them. CDR1 and CDR2 from the germline V gene are SGDLS and YYNGEE. This CDR3 is built from 14 residues. The chain's CDR3 is CASSAGSGAYEQYF. CDR3 in DNA: TGTGCCAGCAGCGCCGGTAGCGGAGCCTACGAGCAGTACTTC.

This clone was counted between two and nine times. J is TRBJ1-6 and V is TRBV11-2; D is possibly TRBD1 (5 bases). Deletions cut 2 bases from V and 7 bases from J, with 9 bases between. CDR3 length equals 14 residues. Germline CDR1 and CDR2: SGHAT and FQNNGV. The CDR3 DNA reads TGTGCCAGCAGCTTATGGGGGTGGAATTCACCCCTCCACTTT. This codes for CASSLWGWNSPLHF. The entire variable domain, with the rest obtained from reference TRBV11-2 and TRBJ1-6, is as follows: EAGVAQSPRYKIIEKRQSVAFWCNPISGHATLYWYQQILGQGPKLLIQFQNNGVVDDSQLPKDRFSAERLKGVDSTLKIQPAKLEDSAVYLCASSLWGWNSPLHFGNGTRLTVT.

The chain employs TRBV5-8 and TRBJ2-1; D remains ambiguous. The CDR3 totals 13 residues. V shed 0 bases and J shed 1 base, with 2 bases lying between them. Germline CDR1 SGHTS, CDR2 YDEGEE. As DNA, the CDR3 is TGTGCCAGCAGCTTGGTGTCCTACAATGAGCAGTTCTTC. It encodes CASSLVSYNEQFF. Complete variable domain (other parts from reference TRBV5-8 and TRBJ2-1): EAGVTQSPTHLIKTRGQQATLRCSPISGHTSVYWYQQALGLGLQFLLWYDEGEERNRGNFPPRFSGRQFPNYSSELNVNALELEDSALYLCASSLVSYNEQFFGPGTRLTVL.

The chain recombines TRBV5-4 with TRBJ2-5; 8 bases fit TRBD2. Per the germline V gene, CDR1 is SGHNT and CDR2 is YYREEE (reference sequence). CDR3 length: 14 amino acids. Trimming cost V 5 bases and J 10 bases; bases outside gene matches: 13. The chain's CDR3 is CASRRAGGPFVQYF. The DNA of the CDR3 is TGTGCCAGCAGGCGGGCGGGGGGACCATTTGTCCAGTACTTC.

The gene calls are TRBV19 and TRBJ2-1, with 7 positions matching TRBD2. Germline trimming cut 3 bases from V and 7 bases from J; bases unmatched to any gene: 6. Germline CDR1 and CDR2: LNHDA and SQIVND (reference sequence). The CDR3 has 14 residues. The CDR3 nucleotides are TGTGCCAGTAGTATGGTCCTGGGAGGGAATGAGCAGTTCTTC. Encoded protein: CASSMVLGGNEQFF.

This clone has only a few counts. V gene TRBV10-3 combines with J gene TRBJ2-7, with D hard to call. Trimming took off 7 bases at V and 5 bases at J, with 15 bases between the two ends. CDR3 length: 13 amino acids. Germline values: CDR1 ENHRY, CDR2 SYGVKD. CDR3 protein: CAITPAAQDEQYF. The CDR3 bases are TGTGCCATCACTCCCGCGGCCCAGGACGAGCAGTACTTC.

This chain connects TRBV5-4 to TRBJ2-1; 7 bases agree with TRBD2. Germline V lookup: CDR1 SGHNT, CDR2 YYREEE (reference sequence). The V gene end was trimmed by 0 bases and the J gene end by 5 bases; junction bases not matched to a gene: 5. This CDR3 is built from 15 residues. In DNA form, the CDR3 reads TGTGCCAGCAGCTTGGCCAGGGAGGGGCACAATGAGCAGTTCTTC. Its protein product is CASSLAREGHNEQFF.

The chain uses TRBV4-3 and TRBJ2-7, with D perhaps TRBD1 (6 bases). CDR1 and CDR2 from the germline V gene are LGHNA and YSLEER. CDR3 length: 18 amino acids. V was clipped by 0 bases and J by 3 bases, with 21 bases between them. CDR3 coding DNA: TGCGCCAGCAGCCAAGATTGGCCGCAGGGGACGAGGGTCTACGAGCAGTACTTC. Amino acids: CASSQDWPQGTRVYEQYF.